This TCR beta chain stems from a study of CD8+CD57+ T cells in acquired aplastic anemia. Researchers used genomic DNA as the template to profile TCR beta VDJ and CDR3. TCRdb re-derived calls from the reads in MiXCR, one entry per CDR3 protein. The sample includes roughly 180,000 distinct CDR3 sequences, roughly 60% of them seen just once. This clonotype appeared many times. The V segment lost 6 bases and the J segment 0 bases; nucleotides outside the gene matches: 7. Germline V CDR1 and CDR2: SEHNR, FQNEAQ (reference sequence). The CDR3 runs 15 residues. Sequencing was done on patients that had shown CD8+CD57+ cell expansion by flow cytometry. Each patient gave a blood sample that was collected before any therapy had been received.

The source is a human donor with aplastic anemia. This chain links TRBV7-9 with TRBJ1-1; 7 bases map to TRBD1. Sequenced: sorted CD4+, CD8+, or CD8+CD57+ T cells (not recorded which) from PBMCs. The CDR3 spells CASSLRQGMNTEAFF. The CDR3, as DNA: TGTGCCAGCAGTCTACGACAGGGAATGAACACTGAAGCTTTCTTT.